These 9 T cell receptor beta chains were all obtained from the same sample, sequenced in a study of CD8 T cells in Susac syndrome. Reverse transcription of about 0.5 to 1 ug RNA was carried out with random hexamers. TCRdb passed the immunoSEQ multiplex PCR reads through MiXCR, listing each CDR3 protein once. The sample has 250,000 to 300,000 distinct CDR3 sequences, 85% seen once. Sequences were obtained from CD8+ T cells from PBMCs. The receptors were gathered from a human donor with multiple sclerosis.

This CDR3 reads CSARDRVSSYNEQFF. CDR3 in DNA: TGCAGTGCTAGAGATCGGGTGAGCTCCTACAATGAGCAGTTCTTC. The rearrangement uses TRBV20-1 and TRBJ2-1, with D unresolved. The CDR3 length is 15 residues. The V gene's germline CDR1 is DFQATT and CDR2 SNEGSKA (reference sequence). V lost 0 bases and J 0 bases, leaving 9 bases between the germline ends.

The V gene is TRBV27, the J gene TRBJ1-2, with D hard to call. The germline gives CDR1 MNHEY, CDR2 SMNVEV (reference sequence). The CDR3 is 13 amino acids. The V end lost 3 bases, the J end lost 8 bases, and 13 bases lay between the germline ends. The CDR3 loop reads CASSLDFGTGYTF. The CDR3 bases are TGTGCCAGCAGTTTGGATTTCGGAACGGGCTACACCTTC.

The chain recombines TRBV28 with TRBJ2-3; 8 nucleotides agree with TRBD2. There are 22 residues in the CDR3. The trim removed 3 bases at V and 4 bases at J, leaving 27 bases unmatched. Germline assignment: CDR1 MDHEN and CDR2 SYDVKM. The CDR3 loop reads CASSFPPSAYEGREGPADTQYF. The CDR3, as DNA: TGTGCCAGCAGTTTCCCCCCTTCGGCCTACGAGGGCCGGGAGGGCCCGGCAGATACGCAGTATTTT.

The V and J genes are TRBV14 and TRBJ2-3; a possible D gene is TRBD2 (5 bases). V lost 4 bases, J lost 6 bases, and 14 bases lay in between. The CDR3 covers 14 residues. Germline V gives CDR1 SGHDN, CDR2 FVKESK. The CDR3 loop reads CASSRRTWADTQYF. As DNA, the CDR3 is TGTGCCAGCAGCCGGCGGACTTGGGCGGATACGCAGTATTTT. The full variable domain, completed using reference TRBV14 and TRBJ2-3, is EAGVTQFPSHSVIEKGQTVTLRCDPISGHDNLYWYRRVMGKEIKFLLHFVKESKQDESGMPNNRFLAERTGGTYSTLKVQPAELEDSGVYFCASSRRTWADTQYFGPGTRLTVL.

This clonotype occurred once. The chain employs TRBV7-9 and TRBJ2-1, with TRBD2 identical over 13 bases. CDR3 size: 15 residues. The V gene end was trimmed by 5 bases and the J gene end by 7 bases; junction bases not matched to a gene: 5. Germline loops: CDR1 SEHNR, CDR2 FQNEAQ (reference sequence). The CDR3 loop is CASSGGLAGVNEQFF. The DNA of the CDR3 is TGTGCCAGCAGCGGAGGACTAGCGGGAGTAAATGAGCAGTTCTTC.

This clonotype appeared a single time. The chain uses TRBV9 and TRBJ2-3, with 8 bases fitting TRBD1. This CDR3 contains 16 residues. Germline CDR1 SGDLS, CDR2 YYNGEE. J lost 6 bases, V lost 0 bases, and 9 bases had no gene match. The CDR3 DNA reads TGTGCCAGCAGCGTAGTCCGGGACAGGTCAAGTGATACGCAGTATTTT. As protein: CASSVVRDRSSDTQYF.

V is TRBV30 and J is TRBJ2-1, with D tentatively TRBD1 (6 bases). This CDR3 comprises 15 residues. Looked up from germline, CDR1 is GTSNPN and CDR2 is SVGIG (reference sequence). V lost 4 bases, J lost 5 bases, and 18 bases lay in between. In DNA, the CDR3 is TGTGCCTGGAATTGGGACATCGGGTTGGACAATGAGCAGTTCTTC. It translates to CAWNWDIGLDNEQFF.

The chain uses TRBV12-3 or TRBV12-4 and TRBJ2-3; D not certain. The CDR3 has 13 residues. Trimming left V 4 bases short and J 6 bases short, with 11 bases between. The CDR3 loop is CASSSLDGDTQYF. CDR3 DNA sequence: TGTGCCAGCAGTTCCCTGGACGGCGATACGCAGTATTTT.

This clonotype was seen a single time. The rearrangement joins TRBV28 to TRBJ2-1; TRBD2 matches at 12 bases. Germline V gene lookup returns CDR1 MDHEN and CDR2 SYDVKM. Trimming took 8 bases from V and 2 from J; bases not matched to a gene: 13. The length of the CDR3 is 18 residues. CDR3 in amino acids: CASGLRLAGDYPYNEQFF. The CDR3 nucleotides are TGTGCCAGCGGCCTCCGACTAGCGGGAGATTACCCCTACAATGAGCAGTTCTTC.